A selection of T cell receptor beta chains follows, all from one sample in a study of shared T cell receptors in the human thymus. Measured with immunoSEQ multiplex PCR; TCRdb has only the in-frame clones, and not every one. The data hold hundreds of thousands of clones, with over 75% observed a single time. These same records also appear under a second study, on human thymus T cells.

The sample consisted of thymocytes. The receptors stem from a boy under two years old with a congenital heart defect. CDR3s include the opening cysteine and the closing phenylalanine or tryptophan.

v_gene | CDR3aa
TRBV27 | CASSLTSSPYNEQFF
TRBV6-1 | CASSLPGQGDTEAFF
TRBV28 | CASSPYPVFYEQYF
TRBV27 | CASSLLRGPVNEQFF
TRBV14 | CASSPTRAATTDTQYF
TRBV11-2 | CASSQGTSFYEQYF
TRBV9 | CASSVNDRGNTIYF
TRBV10-2 | CASSQHRGPNYGYTF
TRBV25-1 | CASSERTDYEQYF
TRBV4-1 | CASSQVEQLRSYEQYF
TRBV5-1 | CASTGGAKEDTQYF
TRBV2 | CASRNGGETQYF
TRBV28 | CASSPRTGGAEAFF
TRBV10-2 | CASRDRVDEKLFF
TRBV5-6 | CASSWGQGSSPLHF
TRBV27 | CASSLRRGTNQPQHF
TRBV7-9 | CASSLAGPPYEQYF
TRBV4-3 | CASSHLAGEFYEQYF
TRBV28 | CASRSLGGTDTQYF
TRBV7-6 | CASSGGGRNTEAFF
TRBV30 | CAWRNGLGQGILRSGYTF
TRBV27 | CASRGQAMSSYNSPLHF
TRBV13 | CASSLENRPYEQYF
TRBV5-1 | CASGSYTEMQETQYF
TRBV27 | CAGLRWHF
TRBV4-2 | CASSQEFGGGYEQYF
TRBV28 | CASSLGRGWTQETQYF
TRBV5-6 | CASSLLTGVPPGNQPQHF
TRBV5-4 | CASSLVSRVANTGELFF
TRBV30 | CAWGRRGYETQYF
TRBV10-2 | CASSERVGAGELFF
TRBV5-1 | CASSLGPRHQETQYF
TRBV7-9 | CASSLRRNQETQYF
TRBV5-4 | CASSWDWNSPLHF
TRBV15 | CASGTSISYNEQFF
TRBV21-1 | CASSKGRNYAGGYTF
TRBV7-3 | CASSSRDRGPNEQFF
TRBV10-1 | CASSELGTLQETQYF
TRBV30 | CAWSVSGTGHSNQPQHF
TRBV5-6 | CASSFSRGGLNTEAFF
TRBV7-6 | CASSPRDRGTNTEAFF
TRBV6-1 | CATDSLSYNEQFF
TRBV4-1 | CASSQLAGDSYEQYF
TRBV30 | CAWNRPWRAEYNEQFF
TRBV5-6 | CASSLDQGGSGANVLTF
TRBV5-4 | CASSPGLAGAPPYEQYF
TRBV28 | CASSFTGDNQPQHF
TRBV4-1 | CASRQGVASMNTEAFF
TRBV7-9 | CASSRRAQTGWSYNSPLHF
TRBV28 | CASSLRSASGITGELFF
TRBV25-1 | CASSAVRGSNEKLFF
TRBV27 | CASSSHGQGALFSYYEQYF
TRBV27 | CASTSLGGQSSSYEQYF
TRBV30 | CAGDRSSGNTIYF
TRBV2 | CASSEGSLTDRVGGYTF